This T cell receptor beta chain came from a study of T cells in Graves' hyperthyroidism and ophthalmopathy. Study results and limitations: In blood, most of the thyroid clonotypes expanded above 0.001 were also present.

RNA transcripts served as the template for amplifying TCR beta CDR3 regions. The HTBI primer set served for first-round RT-PCR of the TCR CDR3. TCRdb re-analysed the multiplex PCR reads in MiXCR, keeping a single row per CDR3 protein. The sample lists roughly 740,000 distinct CDR3 sequences, about a sixth occurring once. The hyperthyroidism was newly diagnosed and had lasted under 2 months; the patients were aged 18 to 65. Reasons for excluding patients were uncontrolled infection, other autoimmune disease, pregnancy or lactation. From 8.5 to 10 ml of fresh peripheral blood, PBMCs were isolated. This CDR3 comprises 17 residues. CDR1 DFQATT and CDR2 SNEGSKA come from the germline V gene (reference sequence). V dropped 1 base and J dropped 2 bases, with 17 bases sitting between them. The sample holds many counts of this clonotype. No antigen is known for it.

The specimen sequenced was blood. The clonotype originates from a man between 18 and 35 years old with Graves' hyperthyroidism. V and J are TRBV20-1 and TRBJ1-4, with D maybe TRBD1 (5 bases). CDR3 nucleotides: TGCAGTGCTAGAGCCCTCCCTACGGGGACCACTAATGAAAAACTGTTTTTT. Its translation: CSARALPTGTTNEKLFF.